The T cell receptor (beta chain) described here comes from a study of vaccination and CD4 T cells after COVID-19. Study-level points and caveats: Spike mono-reactivity was evident in 304 of the 307 vaccine-specific clones derived from convalescent patients. A median of around 86% of reactive clones, in convalescent patients, became evident only post-vaccination.

Trimming shortened V by 3 bases and J by 4 bases, and 12 bases separated the two germline ends. CDR3 length equals 14 residues. From germline, CDR1 is MNHEY and CDR2 SMNVEV (reference sequence). TCRdb reprocessed the PCR reads via MiXCR and lists one record per CDR3 protein. The sample includes over 15,000 distinct CDR3 sequences, 66% seen only once; the top ten take roughly 1.1%. On this clonotype itself: Its target is unknown.

The sample was CD4+ T cells from blood, taken after SARS-CoV-2 vaccination. The source of this sequence is a human donor who had recovered from COVID-19. The rearrangement links TRBV27 to TRBJ1-1, with a weak D call TRBD1 (6 bases). CDR3 DNA sequence: TGTGCCAGCAGTTTGCACAGGGTCGGCACTGAAGCTTTCTTT. Translating gives CASSLHRVGTEAFF.